The entry below describes one T cell receptor beta chain. This entry comes from a study of blood T cells in healthy people across ages. V lost 7 bases to trimming and J lost 5 bases; unmatched junction nucleotides: 8. CDR1 is SNHLY, CDR2 FYNNEI, per germline. The CDR3 loop spans 15 amino acids. A second PCR, run for about 6 to 11 cycles, used a sample-barcoded 5' primer plus a J-beta primer mix. MiXCR, run by TCRdb on the 5' RACE reads, gives a single entry per CDR3 protein. The table has approximately 600,000 distinct CDR3 sequences, roughly 58% seen once; the top ten hold approximately 40%. The TCR comes from a man between 60 and 70 years old in good health. V is TRBV2 and J is TRBJ1-6; 7 nucleotides match TRBD1. Sequencing used blood. The CDR3 loop is CASTGGRGNNSPLHF. In nucleotides, the CDR3 is TGTGCCAGCACTGGGGGCAGGGGGAATAATTCACCCCTCCACTTT.